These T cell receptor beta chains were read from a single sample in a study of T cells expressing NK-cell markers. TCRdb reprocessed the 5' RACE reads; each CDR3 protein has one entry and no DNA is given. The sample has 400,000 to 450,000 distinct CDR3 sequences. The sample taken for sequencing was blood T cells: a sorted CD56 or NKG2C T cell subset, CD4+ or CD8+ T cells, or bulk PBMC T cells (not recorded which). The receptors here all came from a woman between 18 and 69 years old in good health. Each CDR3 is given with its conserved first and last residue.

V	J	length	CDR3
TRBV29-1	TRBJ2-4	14	CSVGQGETKNIQYF
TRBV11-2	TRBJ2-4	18	CASSLALAGGTAKNIQYF
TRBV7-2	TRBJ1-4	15	CASSQNRGKGEKLFF
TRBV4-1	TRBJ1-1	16	CASSPSPGWENTEAFF
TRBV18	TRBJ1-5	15	CASSPERARNQPQHF
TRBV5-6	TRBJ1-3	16	CASSLLDRVPGNTIYF
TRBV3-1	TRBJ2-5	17	CASSPLRGTPKQETQYF
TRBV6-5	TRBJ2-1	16	CASSYATQKGYNEQFF
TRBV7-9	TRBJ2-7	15	CASSDISGRFGEQYF
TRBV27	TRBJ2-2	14	CASSYLTGTGELFF
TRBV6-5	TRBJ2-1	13	CASSYSSGGEQFF
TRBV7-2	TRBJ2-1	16	CASSSRTGGTRNEQFF
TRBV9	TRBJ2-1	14	CASSPATGAGEQFF
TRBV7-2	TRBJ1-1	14	CASSLTGTNTEAFF
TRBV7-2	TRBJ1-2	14	CASSPGTGEYGYTF
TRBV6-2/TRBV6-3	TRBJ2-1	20	CASSRPTSGAARSSYNEQFF
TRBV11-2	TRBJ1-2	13	CASSAQGWAGYTF
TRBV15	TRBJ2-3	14	CATSGRQGTDTQYF
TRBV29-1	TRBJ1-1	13	CSAALRLNTEAFF
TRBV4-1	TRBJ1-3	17	CASSPYPGGYSGNTIYF
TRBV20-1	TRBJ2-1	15	CSARGRRAMVVEQFF
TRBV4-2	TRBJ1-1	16	CASTLTPGGDGTEAFF
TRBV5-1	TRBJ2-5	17	CASSPQPGLATQETQYF